These T cell receptor beta chains were read from a single sample in a study of OX40 agonist ivuxolimab in advanced cancers. Produced via immunoSEQ multiplex PCR; TCRdb's table is partial and in-frame only. The table has about 98,000 clones, roughly 89% seen once; the top ten hold approximately 0.54%. The sample here was CD4+ or CD8+ T cells sorted from blood, taken in a trial of the OX40 agonist ivuxolimab. The receptors were gathered from an adult with an advanced solid tumor such as melanoma, head and neck, liver or kidney cancer. The CDR3 runs from the conserved cysteine through the conserved F or W. Fields, in order: V gene, J gene, D gene, clone size, CDR3 DNA, CDR3 protein. D genes are given only for firm matches. Not every row has a clone size; where given, it reads once, few, many or a size class.

>TRBV5-1|TRBJ2-2|-|-
TGCGCCAGCAGGGGTCCGGCCCCCGGGGAGCTGTTTTTT
CASRGPAPGELFF
>TRBV28|TRBJ2-7|TRBD1|few
TGTGCCAGCAGCAGATCCGGGACAGGGAGGGACCAGCAGTACTTC
CASSRSGTGRDQQYF
>TRBV4-2|TRBJ1-2|TRBD1|-
TGTGCCAGCAGCCAAGGGGACAGGGACTATGGCTACACCTTC
CASSQGDRDYGYTF
>TRBV19|TRBJ2-1|TRBD2|-
TGTGCCAGTAGTCCCGGGGGGGCCTACAATGAGCAGTTCTTC
CASSPGGAYNEQFF
>TRBV6-4|TRBJ2-3|-|-
TGTGCCAGCAGTCCGACTAGTGGGGGGCTCGGCACAGATACGCAGTATTTT
CASSPTSGGLGTDTQYF
>TRBV11-3|TRBJ2-2|-|-
TGTGCCAGCAGCGCAGGACAGACCTCGAACACCGGGGAGCTGTTTTTT
CASSAGQTSNTGELFF
>TRBV18|TRBJ2-6|-|once
TGTGCCAGCTCAACCCTGGGTTCGGTTCAGAGCTCTGGGGCCAACGTCCTGACTTTC
CASSTLGSVQSSGANVLTF
>TRBV5-1|TRBJ2-3|TRBD2|-
TGCGCCAGCAGCTTGGCCACCTCTGCGGGGGGGACCACAGATACGCAGTATTTT
CASSLATSAGGTTDTQYF
>TRBV7-9|TRBJ1-4|-|-
TGTGCCAGCAGCCGGGCTGAGAATGAAAAACTGTTTTTT
CASSRAENEKLFF
>TRBV19|TRBJ2-3|-|-
TGTGCCAGTAGCATCGGGGCAGCCACAGATACGCAGTATTTT
CASSIGAATDTQYF
>TRBV28|TRBJ1-1|-|-
TGTGCCAGCAGTTTATTGGGGATAAACACTGAAGCTTTCTTT
CASSLLGINTEAFF
>TRBV4-1|TRBJ1-3|TRBD1|once
TGCGCCAGCAGCGAATCTCAGGACAGGAGAAACACCATATATTTT
CASSESQDRRNTIYF
>TRBV4-2|TRBJ2-2|-|-
TGTGCCAGCAGCCAAGAGGGATCAGGTCGGACCGGGGAGCTGTTTTTT
CASSQEGSGRTGELFF
>TRBV7-9|TRBJ1-4|-|-
TGTGCCAGCACTTTATCGACAGTAAGATTTGAAAAACTGTTTTTT
CASTLSTVRFEKLFF
>TRBV18|TRBJ1-2|TRBD1|-
TGTGCCAGCTCACCACGACAGCAGGGGGACTATGGCTACACCTTC
CASSPRQQGDYGYTF
>TRBV5-5|TRBJ1-2|-|-
TGTGCCAGCAGCGGGAGCAGTTTTAACTATGGCTACACCTTC
CASSGSSFNYGYTF
>TRBV18|TRBJ1-5|TRBD1|-
TGTGCCAGCTCAACGACAGGGAGTAGCAATCAGCCCCAGCATTTT
CASSTTGSSNQPQHF
>TRBV5-1|TRBJ1-4|-|-
TGCGCCAGCAGCTTGAGGGGCGACGCGGGTGAAAAACTGTTTTTT
CASSLRGDAGEKLFF
>TRBV18|TRBJ1-4|-|-
TGTGCCAGCTCACCATCGATGAACCCTAATGAAAAACTGTTTTTT
CASSPSMNPNEKLFF
>TRBV6-5|TRBJ2-7|-|few
TGTGCAGCTCGGAACGGCTACGAGCAGTACTTC
CAARNGYEQYF
>TRBV5-1|TRBJ2-3|TRBD2|-
TGCGCCAGCAGCTTAGGACTAGTGGGGGGGTTGAGCACAGATACGCAGTATTTT
CASSLGLVGGLSTDTQYF
>TRBV5-1|TRBJ1-2|-|-
TGCGCCAGCAGCTTGGCCGGGACACTAAGGGGCTACACCTTC
CASSLAGTLRGYTF
>TRBV10-2|TRBJ1-2|-|-
TGCGCCAGCAGTATTGGCCAGTCCGATGGCTACACCTTC
CASSIGQSDGYTF
>TRBV5-4|TRBJ2-1|-|-
TGTGCCAGCAGCTCCGGGGGGCGCGGGTCCTACAATGAGCAGTTCTTC
CASSSGGRGSYNEQFF
>TRBV10-3|TRBJ2-3|-|-
TGTGCCATCAGTGAGTCGAACGGACTGACGCAGTATTTT
CAISESNGLTQYF